This is a list of T cell receptor beta chains from one sample in a study of CD8+CD57+ T cells in acquired aplastic anemia. TCRdb ran MiXCR on the reads and lists one entry per CDR3 protein. The sample records about 150,000 distinct CDR3 sequences, less than 60% being singletons. The sequencing sample was made of sorted CD4+, CD8+, or CD8+CD57+ T cells (not recorded which) from PBMCs. The receptor source for this set is a human donor with aplastic anemia. CDR3s include the opening cysteine and the closing phenylalanine or tryptophan. D genes are given only for firm matches. Expanded clones get a size class; other rows say once, few or many, or leave the size out.

TRBV12-3/TRBV12-4,NA,NA,TRBJ2-2,TGTGCCAGCAGTTTCCGGCAGGCGGAGGAGCAGTTTTTT,CASSFRQAEEQFF
TRBV20-1,once,TRBD1,TRBJ1-5,TGCAGTGCTAGATTGTTCGGGACAGGGGGCAAAAGCAATCAGCCCCAGCATTTT,CSARLFGTGGKSNQPQHF
TRBV9,NA,NA,TRBJ1-6,TGTGCCAGCAGCCCAGTCGGGGAAATTTCACCCCTCCACTTT,CASSPVGEISPLHF
TRBV2,many,NA,TRBJ1-1,TGTGCCAGCCGGGGGAGTGAAGCTTTCTTT,CASRGSEAFF
TRBV19,NA,NA,TRBJ2-7,TGTGCCAGTAGTCCAACTACAGGGTACCCCTACGAGCAGTACTTC,CASSPTTGYPYEQYF
TRBV29-1,NA,TRBD1,TRBJ2-7,TGCAGCGTTCATGAACAGGGGGTGTACGAGCAGTACTTC,CSVHEQGVYEQYF
TRBV7-2,NA,TRBD2,TRBJ2-7,TGTGCCAGCAGCTCCTCCCGGGGCGGGGGGTACTTC,CASSSSRGGGYF
TRBV19,NA,TRBD1,TRBJ2-7,TGTGCCTCCCGGACAGGGCCCGACGAGCAGTACTTC,CASRTGPDEQYF
TRBV7-2,NA,NA,TRBJ2-5,TGTGCCAGCAGCTTGGGGACGGGACAAGAGACCCAGTACTTC,CASSLGTGQETQYF
TRBV2,many,TRBD1,TRBJ1-1,TGTGCCAGCAGGAGCGGACAGGGGGGGAGCCCGAACACTGAAGCTTTCTTT,CASRSGQGGSPNTEAFF
TRBV6-1,NA,TRBD1,TRBJ1-1,TGTGCCACAGGGCGGGGCAGGGGGCGTAACACTGAAGCTTTCTTT,CATGRGRGRNTEAFF
TRBV27,NA,NA,TRBJ2-3,TGTGCCAGCAGCCAGGGGATCGGGCGCACAGATACGCAGTATTTT,CASSQGIGRTDTQYF
TRBV7-3,NA,NA,TRBJ2-5,TGTGCCAGCAGCTCATCCTATGAGACCCAGTACTTC,CASSSSYETQYF
TRBV20-1,medium-sized,NA,TRBJ2-1,TGCAGTGCTAGAGTGGCCGACAATGAGCAGTTCTTC,CSARVADNEQFF
TRBV5-4,NA,NA,TRBJ2-1,TGTGCCAGCAGCTTGGGTGAGTCCTACAATGGGCAGTTCTTC,CASSLGESYNGQFF
TRBV10-3,many,TRBD1,TRBJ2-7,TGTGCCATCAGGCAAGGGGACAGCTACGAGCAGTACTTC,CAIRQGDSYEQYF
TRBV12-3/TRBV12-4,NA,NA,TRBJ2-7,TGTGCCAGCAGTTCGAAGGGGCCCTACGAGCAGTACTTC,CASSSKGPYEQYF
TRBV30,NA,TRBD1,TRBJ1-2,TGTGCCTGGAGTGTAAAGGGGGCGGGTGGCTACACCTTC,CAWSVKGAGGYTF
TRBV9,NA,NA,TRBJ2-2,TGTGCCAGCAGCGTATATGGCACCGGGGAGCTGTTTTTT,CASSVYGTGELFF
TRBV9,many,NA,TRBJ2-3,TGTGCCAGCAGCCCTTTCGAGTTAAGCACAGATACGCAGTATTTT,CASSPFELSTDTQYF
TRBV6-1,many,NA,TRBJ1-3,TGTGCCAGCAGTGAAAGGGCAGGAGACTCTGGAAACACCATATATTTT,CASSERAGDSGNTIYF
TRBV29-1,once,TRBD2,TRBJ2-7,TGCAGCGTTCGGAGGACTAGCGTCGAGCAGTACTTC,CSVRRTSVEQYF